This TCR beta chain was observed in a study of T-cell reconstitution after alpha-beta-depleted transplantation in children. CDR3 length: 15 amino acids. Trimming took off 5 bases at V and 2 bases at J, with 13 bases between the two ends. Germline CDR1 reads SGHVS; CDR2 reads FQNEAQ. Study-level points and caveats: Some patients' high day-60 TCRbeta diversity was attributed to recipient cells surviving conditioning. About two months after transplant, alpha-beta T cells reportedly came from several hundred expanded graft clones.

About this clonotype: What it binds is unknown.

It was with unique molecular identifiers that the TCRbeta library was prepared. TCRdb reanalysed the PCR reads using MiXCR and keeps one entry per CDR3 protein. The table shows about 1,000,000 distinct CDR3 sequences, with around 30% occurring only once. This chain connects TRBV7-8 to TRBJ1-5; possible D gene TRBD1, 5 bases. This TCR was recovered from a boy in the first two years of life who had a stem cell transplant for SCID, so the T cells may come from the graft donor. The sample was PBMCs, mostly from graft donor cells, taken 360 days after TCRalphabeta/CD19-depleted stem cell transplant. DNA of the CDR3: TGTGCCAGCAGCCCAGCAGGGAGGGGCAATCAGCCCCAGCATTTT. Protein: CASSPAGRGNQPQHF.